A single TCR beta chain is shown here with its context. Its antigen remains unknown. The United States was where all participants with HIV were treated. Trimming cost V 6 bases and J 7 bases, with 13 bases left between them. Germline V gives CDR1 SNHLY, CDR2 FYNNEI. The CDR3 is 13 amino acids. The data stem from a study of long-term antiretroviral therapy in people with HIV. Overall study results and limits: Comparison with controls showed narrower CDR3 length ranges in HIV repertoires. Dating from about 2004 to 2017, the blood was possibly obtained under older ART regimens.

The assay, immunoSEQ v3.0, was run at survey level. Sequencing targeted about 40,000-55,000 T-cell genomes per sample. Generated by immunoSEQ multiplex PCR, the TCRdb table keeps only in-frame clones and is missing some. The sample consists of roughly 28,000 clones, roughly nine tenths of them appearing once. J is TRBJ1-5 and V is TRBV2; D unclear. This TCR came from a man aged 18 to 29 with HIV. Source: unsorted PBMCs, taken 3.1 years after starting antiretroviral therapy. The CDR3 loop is CASSLGLGQPQHF. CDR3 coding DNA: TGTGCCAGCAGCTTGGGCTTAGGGCAGCCCCAGCATTTT. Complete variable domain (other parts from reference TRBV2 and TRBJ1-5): EPEVTQTPSHQVTQMGQEVILRCVPISNHLYFYWYRQILGQKVEFLVSFYNNEISEKSEIFDDQFSVERPDGSNFTLKIRSTKLEDSAMYFCASSLGLGQPQHFGDGTRLSIL.